Each of the 4 T cell receptor beta chains below was sequenced from the same sample in a study of blood T cell repertoires in COVID-19. Only in-frame clones appear in the TCRdb table, and some are missing; sequencing was by immunoSEQ multiplex PCR. The sample gives around 470,000 clones, 90% of which show up once; 0.6% to 0.7% is in the top ten. Sequenced sample: PBMCs or T cells enriched from blood (not recorded which). The receptor source for this set is a man between 18 and 29 years old who had recovered from COVID-19.

V is TRBV7-3 and J is TRBJ1-1; TRBD1 matches 8 bases. Germline V CDR1 and CDR2: SGHTA, FQGTGA. After removal of 6 bases from V and 5 bases from J, the junction contained 11 bases not matched to a gene. The CDR3 spans 15 residues. The CDR3 nucleotides read TGTGCCAGCAGTCCAGGACAGGGAATTAGGACTGAAGCTTTCTTT. Translated, it gives CASSPGQGIRTEAFF.

The chain links TRBV6-5 to TRBJ1-2; D is ambiguous. The V and J ends lost 7 bases and 5 bases respectively, with 14 bases between them. The germline CDR1 and CDR2 sequences are MNHEY and SVGAGI. The CDR3 runs 13 residues. CDR3 sequence reads: CASIPRSNYGYTF. In DNA, the CDR3 is TGTGCCAGCATCCCGCGGTCGAATTATGGCTACACCTTC.

In DNA form, the CDR3 reads TGCGCCAGCAGCCACCCGGGACTAGCGGGCAGAACCGGGGAGCTGTTTTTT. Protein: CASSHPGLAGRTGELFF. The V and J genes are TRBV4-1 and TRBJ2-2, with 12 bases lining up with TRBD2. Germline assignment: CDR1 MGHRA and CDR2 YSYEKL. The J segment lost 5 bases and the V segment lost 3 bases, leaving 7 bases of the junction unmatched. The CDR3 loop spans 17 amino acids.

This CDR3 reads CASTTSGSVVDTQYF. CDR3 bases: TGTGCCAGCACAACTAGCGGGAGTGTGGTAGATACGCAGTATTTT. V is TRBV2 and J is TRBJ2-3; 11 bases match TRBD2. Germline CDR1 reads SNHLY; CDR2 reads FYNNEI. V lost 7 bases to trimming and J lost 5 bases; unmatched junction nucleotides: 8. The CDR3 runs to 15 residues. The whole variable domain, filled in from reference TRBV2 and TRBJ2-3, reads EPEVTQTPSHQVTQMGQEVILRCVPISNHLYFYWYRQILGQKVEFLVSFYNNEISEKSEIFDDQFSVERPDGSNFTLKIRSTKLEDSAMYFCASTTSGSVVDTQYFGPGTRLTVL.